This TCR beta chain was recorded in a study of blood T cell repertoires in COVID-19 (dated by TCRdb to 2020 to 2022). A note on the overall study: The collaborator samples originated in the United States, Italy and Spain and spanned the acute and convalescent phases of COVID-19. The material from the prospective study consisted of cDNA or gDNA derived from T cells, B-cell-depleted T cells, or PBMCs. The dataset comprised deeply sampled blood TCRbeta repertoires from subjects exposed to, actively infected with, or recovered from COVID-19. A freely available public database, intended as a resource for researchers studying the immune response to SARS-CoV-2, is where the repertoires were released. Samples came from the ongoing ImmuneRACE study (first 160 participants) plus 1,254 subjects from 6 global collaborators. A de-identified subject ID, COVID-19 status, age in years and sex were almost always included in the sample metadata. Where available, HLA class I and class II types were obtained from metadata supplied by the sample provider rather than from assay-based typing. The paper as a whole reports these results and caveats: The quantity of clinical and demographic metadata differed by source and by participant and was supplied without curation.

TCRbeta CDR3 regions were amplified from genomic DNA by means of the immunoSEQ Assay, a bias-controlled multiplex PCR. The published analysis was carried out like this. Nucleated cell counts per sample were estimated from amplification of reference gene primers within the assay. To quantify the absolute abundance of each unique TCRbeta CDR3 rearrangement, sequence reads were collapsed and filtered. For each sample, productive Simpson clonality was calculated as the square root of Simpson's diversity index over productive rearrangements. TCRdb limited this immuneACCESS table to in-frame rearrangements with V and J called. A share of clones is missing; checked studies link under half to unresolved V genes, and the rest is unexplained. That table gives V, J and clone size, and the DNA gave D and trimming. This sample has about 60,000 clones in its table, and 88% of those were observed once. The top ten clones comprise about 4.4% of the sample.

Remarks on this clone: Its recognized antigen is unknown. No clone much larger than this one lies a single base away; base qualities are absent.

Collaborating institutions collected whole blood in K2EDTA tubes following their own protocols. For TCRbeta analysis, collaborators shipped samples as frozen whole blood, isolated PBMCs, or DNA extracted from either of those sample types. The TCR sequence derives from a man aged 55 to 69 with acute or convalescent COVID-19. Sequencing was done on a sample of peripheral blood.

The nucleotide sequence is given as TGCGCCAGCAGCTTGGCAGGACAGGGACCAGATACGCAGTATTTT. Its coded protein is CASSLAGQGPDTQYF. The chain is made from TRBV5-1 and TRBJ2-3, with 8 central nucleotides matching TRBD1. The germline V gene provides CDR1 SGHRS and CDR2 YFSETQ. Including cysteine and phenylalanine, the CDR3 has 15 amino acids. Kept here is only the CDR3 DNA, which spans 45 bases and is read in frame from base 1. V and J are trimmed by 0 bases and 4 bases, and the gene matches miss 4 bases of the junction.